These T cell receptor beta chains were read from a single sample in a study of blood T cell repertoires in COVID-19. Assay used: immunoSEQ multiplex PCR; TCRdb lists only in-frame clones, some missing. The sample carries about 120,000 clones, roughly 79% recorded once. The sample comprised peripheral blood. All receptors derive from a woman of 80 years or more with active or convalescent COVID-19. Both conserved end residues are part of each CDR3. D genes are given only for firm matches. Clone size is not always given. Where it is, it says once, few, many or a class for expanded clones.

NA	TRBV24-1	14	NA	TRBJ1-2	CATSDGPGAYGYTF	TGTGCCACCAGTGATGGGCCAGGGGCCTATGGCTACACCTTC
few	TRBV6-5	13	NA	TRBJ2-1	CASNRDSYNEQFF	TGTGCCAGCAATCGAGACAGCTACAATGAGCAGTTCTTC
once	TRBV7-9	14	TRBD1	TRBJ2-5	CASSPWDRGETQYF	TGTGCCAGCAGCCCTTGGGACAGGGGAGAGACCCAGTACTTC
NA	TRBV2	18	TRBD2	TRBJ2-5	CASQTGLLAGGVGETQYF	TGTGCCAGCCAGACTGGGCTACTAGCGGGAGGAGTCGGAGAGACCCAGTACTTC
NA	TRBV10-3	12	TRBD1	TRBJ1-1	CAISLEGARAFF	TGTGCCATCAGTTTAGAGGGGGCGCGGGCTTTCTTT
NA	TRBV19	14	NA	TRBJ2-5	CASRPGTRKETQYF	TGTGCCAGTAGGCCAGGAACGAGAAAAGAGACCCAGTACTTC
NA	TRBV3-1/TRBV3-2	12	NA	TRBJ2-7	CASSPSGYEQYF	TGTGCCAGCAGCCCCAGCGGCTACGAGCAGTACTTC
NA	TRBV19	13	NA	TRBJ2-1	CASSWRPEDEQFF	TGTGCCAGTAGTTGGCGACCTGAGGATGAGCAGTTCTTC
few	TRBV18	14	TRBD1	TRBJ1-3	CASSTGGSGNTIYF	TGTGCCAGCTCAACAGGGGGCTCTGGAAACACCATATATTTT
NA	TRBV30	17	TRBD1	TRBJ2-3	CAWTHPPGQGNYYTQYF	TGTGCCTGGACTCACCCCCCGGGACAGGGCAATTACTATACGCAGTATTTT
NA	TRBV19	17	TRBD2	TRBJ2-1	CASSELGTSGRRNEQFF	TGTGCCAGTAGTGAGCTAGGGACTAGCGGGAGGAGGAATGAGCAGTTCTTC
NA	TRBV7-3	14	NA	TRBJ1-6	CASSLRGRNSPLHF	TGTGCCAGCAGCCTCAGGGGTCGGAATTCACCCCTCCACTTT
NA	TRBV18	13	TRBD1	TRBJ1-2	CASSPTGLFGYTF	TGTGCCAGCTCACCGACAGGGCTGTTTGGCTACACCTTC
NA	TRBV5-4	14	NA	TRBJ2-7	CASSFRRARGEQYF	TGTGCCAGCAGCTTCCGCAGGGCGCGAGGCGAGCAGTACTTC
NA	TRBV6-5	14	TRBD1	TRBJ1-1	CASEKTGVRTEAFF	TGTGCCAGTGAAAAGACAGGGGTGAGGACTGAAGCTTTCTTT
NA	TRBV6-6	21	TRBD1	TRBJ2-3	CASSRRLPDRVTIGVTDTQYF	TGTGCCAGCAGCCGAAGACTTCCGGACAGGGTAACGATTGGGGTCACAGATACGCAGTATTTT
once	TRBV18	15	NA	TRBJ2-3	CASSPPVRVGDTQYF	TGTGCCAGCTCACCACCGGTCAGGGTTGGGGATACGCAGTATTTT
NA	TRBV18	18	TRBD2	TRBJ2-3	CASSPLAGMGLGTDTQYF	TGTGCCAGCTCACCTCTAGCGGGAATGGGTTTGGGCACAGATACGCAGTATTTT
NA	TRBV2	11	NA	TRBJ1-1	CAVQKNTEAFF	TGTGCCGTTCAAAAGAACACTGAAGCTTTCTTT
few	TRBV7-8	15	NA	TRBJ2-1	CASTRFGRVNNEQFF	TGTGCCAGCACCCGGTTTGGCAGGGTTAACAATGAGCAGTTCTTC
NA	TRBV5-1	16	NA	TRBJ2-1	CASSLGPGQGYNEQFF	TGCGCCAGCAGCTTGGGACCAGGGCAGGGCTACAATGAGCAGTTCTTC
NA	TRBV29-1	14	NA	TRBJ2-5	CSVEGRAVSTTQYF	TGCAGCGTTGAAGGGAGGGCCGTTTCTACGACCCAGTACTTC
NA	TRBV5-8	16	NA	TRBJ2-1	CASSLTGVTRYNEQFF	TGTGCCAGCAGCCTCACCGGGGTCACCCGATACAATGAGCAGTTCTTC
NA	TRBV7-9	15	TRBD1	TRBJ2-1	CASSLPGTVNNEQFF	TGTGCCAGCAGCTTACCAGGGACAGTAAACAATGAGCAGTTCTTC
once	TRBV5-1	16	TRBD2	TRBJ2-7	CASSSGRTSGGGEQYF	TGCGCCAGCAGCTCCGGACGGACTAGCGGAGGGGGCGAGCAGTACTTC
NA	TRBV27	14	NA	TRBJ1-1	CASSLEGAVTEAFF	TGTGCCAGCAGTTTGGAAGGGGCGGTTACTGAAGCTTTCTTT